The clone carrying this T cell receptor beta chain was detected a few times. CDR1 and CDR2 from the germline V gene are SQVTM and ANQGSEA. The CDR3 contains 15 residues. V dropped 1 base and J dropped 7; count of bases not matched to a gene: 3. The data stem from a study of identical twins. From the 5' RACE reads, TCRdb called clonotypes with MiXCR, one entry per CDR3 protein. Seen here are around 490,000 distinct CDR3 sequences, roughly 15% observed once, and the top ten hold around 0.48%. This sample also belongs to another study, concerning yellow fever vaccine responses in identical twins. That source notes: In identical twins, vaccine T cell responses appeared partly shared and partly individual.

The sample comprised CD4+ T cells sorted from blood. The genes are TRBV29-1 and TRBJ2-1; 14 bases are a match to TRBD2. The source is a woman aged 18-29 years in good health. CDR3 protein: CSVEATSGRGNEQFF. The CDR3, as DNA: TGCAGCGTTGAAGCGACTAGCGGGAGGGGTAATGAGCAGTTCTTC.